The clone carrying this T cell receptor beta chain was seen a few times. Its target is not known. The data were obtained in a study of T cells after yellow fever vaccination. Findings and caveats of the study: The secondary response was weaker, and its peak arrived faster, on day 5 versus 15. Most primary-vaccination clones reappeared after the booster (around 95% CD4, around 88% CD8). Overall, a small share of clonotypes was seen in both CD4 and CD8 compartments.

The 5'RACE template-switching step produced TCR cDNA and added a universal primer site and UMIs. TCRdb ran MiXCR on the 5' RACE reads and lists one entry per CDR3 protein. The profile shows some 550,000 distinct CDR3 sequences, 19% of them singletons. The CDR3 length is 15 residues. The V gene end was trimmed by 4 bases and the J gene end by 3 bases; junction bases not matched to a gene: 7. Per the germline V gene, CDR1 is KGHSH and CDR2 is LQKENI. Sequences were derived from PBMCs, sampled 15 days after the yellow fever booster vaccination. V gene TRBV18 combines with J gene TRBJ2-7; 9 bases are a match to TRBD2. The receptor's source is a young man who received the YFV17D yellow fever vaccine. The CDR3 region is CASSQVAGDVYEQYF. DNA of the CDR3: TGTGCCAGCTCACAAGTAGCGGGAGATGTCTACGAGCAGTACTTC.